This T cell receptor (beta chain) was retrieved from a study of tumor-infiltrating lymphocytes in primary liver carcinoma. Study findings and constraints: Tumor-adjacent and tumor-blood pairs showed less overlap than tumor region pairs.

Using a constant-region primer together with ProtoScript II reverse transcriptase, TCR beta cDNA was made from roughly 500 ng of total RNA. Slightly modified ARM-PCR, run as three nested multiplex PCR rounds, produced the TCR beta libraries. In the first two PCR rounds, TRBV1-TRBV30 forward primers were paired with a C-beta reverse primer, and each round lasted about 10 cycles. TCRdb ran MiXCR on the multiplex PCR reads and lists one entry per CDR3 protein. The sample yields roughly 53,000 distinct CDR3 sequences, 60% to 75% seen once. The CDR3 runs to 16 residues. CDR1 is SGHDN and CDR2 is FVKESK in the germline V gene. Investigators took RNA and DNA out together from roughly 18-30 mg of unsorted bulk tissue. Notes on this clonotype: Its antigen is undetermined. Germline and junction disagree at one end, which may indicate a read error.

Sequencing was carried out using liver tumor tissue from sampling region 2. Regarding subset: tumor region T2, inferior pole. The clonotype was recovered from a middle-aged man with primary liver carcinoma and hepatitis B virus infection. The rearrangement joins TRBV14 to TRBJ2-3; 7 bases map to TRBD2. CDR3 protein: CASSLLAAGVRDTRYF. The CDR3 DNA follows: TGTGCCAGCAGCCTCCTGGCCGCGGGAGTTCGAGATACGCGGTATTTT.